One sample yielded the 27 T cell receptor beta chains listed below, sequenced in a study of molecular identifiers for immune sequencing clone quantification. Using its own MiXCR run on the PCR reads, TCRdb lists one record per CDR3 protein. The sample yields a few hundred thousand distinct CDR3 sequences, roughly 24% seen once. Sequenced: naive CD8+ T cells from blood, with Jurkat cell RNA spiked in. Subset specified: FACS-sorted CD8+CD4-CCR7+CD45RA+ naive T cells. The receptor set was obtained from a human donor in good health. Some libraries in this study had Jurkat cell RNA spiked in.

CDR3 in amino acids: CAARGVGTDTQYF. The CDR3 coding sequence is TGTGCCGCCCGGGGGGTGGGCACAGATACGCAGTATTTT. This rearrangement joins TRBV10-3 to TRBJ2-3; 7 bases match TRBD2. Trimming removed 11 bases from V and 1 base from J; junction bases left unmatched: 6. Per germline, CDR1 ENHRY and CDR2 SYGVKD. The CDR3 is 13 amino acids.

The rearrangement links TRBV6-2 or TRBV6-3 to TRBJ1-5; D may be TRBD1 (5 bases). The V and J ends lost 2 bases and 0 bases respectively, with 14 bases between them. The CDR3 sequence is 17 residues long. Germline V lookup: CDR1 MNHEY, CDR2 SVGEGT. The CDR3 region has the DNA TGTGCCAGCAGTTACACCACACGACAGTATAGCAATCAGCCCCAGCATTTT. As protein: CASSYTTRQYSNQPQHF.

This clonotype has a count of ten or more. CDR3 residues: CASSPMGLAGEETQYF. In DNA form, the CDR3 reads TGTGCCAGCAGTCCGATGGGACTAGCGGGCGAAGAGACCCAGTACTTC. The gene calls are TRBV12-3 or TRBV12-4 and TRBJ2-5, with 12 bases identical to TRBD2. The CDR3 has 16 amino acids. The V gene end was trimmed by 5 bases and the J gene end by 3 bases; junction bases not matched to a gene: 7.

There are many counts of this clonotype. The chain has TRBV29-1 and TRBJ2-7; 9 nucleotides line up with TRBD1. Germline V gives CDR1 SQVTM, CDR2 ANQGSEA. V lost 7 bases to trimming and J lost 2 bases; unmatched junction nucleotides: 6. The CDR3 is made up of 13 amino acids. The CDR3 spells CSARGQGPYEQYF. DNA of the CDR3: TGCAGCGCTAGGGGACAGGGACCCTACGAGCAGTACTTC.

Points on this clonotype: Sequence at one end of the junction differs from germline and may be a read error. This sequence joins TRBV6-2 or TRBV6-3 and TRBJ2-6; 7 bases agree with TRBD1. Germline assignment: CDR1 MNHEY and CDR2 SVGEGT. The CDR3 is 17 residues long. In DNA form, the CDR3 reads TGTGCCAGCAGTTACGGGACAGTGAACTCTGGGGCCAACGTCCTGGCTTTC. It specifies CASSYGTVNSGANVLAF.

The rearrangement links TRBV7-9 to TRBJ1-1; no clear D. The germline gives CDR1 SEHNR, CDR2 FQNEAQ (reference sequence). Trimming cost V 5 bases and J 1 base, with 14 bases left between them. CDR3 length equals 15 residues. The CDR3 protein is CASSLGSPENTEAFF. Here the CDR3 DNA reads TGTGCCAGCAGCCTAGGGAGTCCAGAGAACACTGAAGCTTTCTTT.

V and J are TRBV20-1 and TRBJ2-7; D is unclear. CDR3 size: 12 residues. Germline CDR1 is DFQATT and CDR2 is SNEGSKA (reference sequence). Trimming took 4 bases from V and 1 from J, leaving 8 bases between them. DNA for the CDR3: TGCAGTGCTAAATCCGGGTCCTACGAGCAGTACTTC. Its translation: CSAKSGSYEQYF.

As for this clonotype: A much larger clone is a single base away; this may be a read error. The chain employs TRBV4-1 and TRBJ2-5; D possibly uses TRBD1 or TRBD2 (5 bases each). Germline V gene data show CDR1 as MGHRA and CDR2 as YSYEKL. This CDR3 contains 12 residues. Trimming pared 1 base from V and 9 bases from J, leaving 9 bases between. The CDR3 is CASSQGGEPQYF. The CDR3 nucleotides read TGCGCCAGCAGCCAAGGAGGGGAGCCCCAGTACTTC.

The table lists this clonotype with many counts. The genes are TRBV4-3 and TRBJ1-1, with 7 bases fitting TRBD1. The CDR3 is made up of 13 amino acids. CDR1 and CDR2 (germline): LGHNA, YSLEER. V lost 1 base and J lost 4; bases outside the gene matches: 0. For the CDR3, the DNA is TGCGCCAGCAGCCAAGGGACAGGCACTGAAGCTTTCTTT. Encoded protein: CASSQGTGTEAFF.

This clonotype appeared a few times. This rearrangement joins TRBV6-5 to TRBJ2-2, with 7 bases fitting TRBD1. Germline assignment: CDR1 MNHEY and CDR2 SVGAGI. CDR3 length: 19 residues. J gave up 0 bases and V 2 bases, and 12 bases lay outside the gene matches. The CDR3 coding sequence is TGTGCCAGCAGTTACCGCACAACTTGGGACAGATCGAACACCGGGGAGCTGTTTTTT. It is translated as CASSYRTTWDRSNTGELFF.

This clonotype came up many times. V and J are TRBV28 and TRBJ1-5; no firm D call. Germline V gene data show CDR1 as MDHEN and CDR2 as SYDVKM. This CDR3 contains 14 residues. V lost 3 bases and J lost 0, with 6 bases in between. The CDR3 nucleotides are TGTGCCAGCAGTTTGGGAAATAGCAATCAGCCCCAGCATTTT. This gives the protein CASSLGNSNQPQHF.

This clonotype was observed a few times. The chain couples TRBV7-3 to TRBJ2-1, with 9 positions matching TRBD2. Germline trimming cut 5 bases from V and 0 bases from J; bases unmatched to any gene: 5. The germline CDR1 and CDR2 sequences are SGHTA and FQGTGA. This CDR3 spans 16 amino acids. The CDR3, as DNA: TGTGCCAGCAGCCCGGGACTAGCTTACTCCTACAATGAGCAGTTCTTC. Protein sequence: CASSPGLAYSYNEQFF.

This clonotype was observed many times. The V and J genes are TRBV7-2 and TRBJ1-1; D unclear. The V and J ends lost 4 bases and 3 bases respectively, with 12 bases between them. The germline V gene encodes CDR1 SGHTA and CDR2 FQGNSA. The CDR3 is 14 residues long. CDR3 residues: CASSSVPGDTEAFF. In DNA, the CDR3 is TGTGCCAGCAGCTCCGTACCTGGCGACACTGAAGCTTTCTTT.

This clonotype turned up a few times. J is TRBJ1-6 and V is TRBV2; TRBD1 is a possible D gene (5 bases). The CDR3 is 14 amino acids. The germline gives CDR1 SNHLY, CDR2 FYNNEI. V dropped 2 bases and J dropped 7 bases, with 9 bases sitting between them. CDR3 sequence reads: CASSESGQNSPLHF. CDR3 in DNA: TGTGCCAGCAGTGAATCGGGGCAAAATTCACCCCTCCACTTT.

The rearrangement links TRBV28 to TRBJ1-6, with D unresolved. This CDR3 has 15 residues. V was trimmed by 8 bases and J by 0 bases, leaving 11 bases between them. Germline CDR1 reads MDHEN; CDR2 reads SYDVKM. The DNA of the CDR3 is TGTGCCAGCCTCCCGCCGAGCTCCTATAATTCACCCCTCCACTTT. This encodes CASLPPSSYNSPLHF.

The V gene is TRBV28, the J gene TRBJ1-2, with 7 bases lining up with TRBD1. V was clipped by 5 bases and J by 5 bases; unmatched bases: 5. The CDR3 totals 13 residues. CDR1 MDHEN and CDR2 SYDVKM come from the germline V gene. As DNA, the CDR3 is TGTGCCAGCAGTGGGGACAGTAATTATGGCTACACCTTC. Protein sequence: CASSGDSNYGYTF.

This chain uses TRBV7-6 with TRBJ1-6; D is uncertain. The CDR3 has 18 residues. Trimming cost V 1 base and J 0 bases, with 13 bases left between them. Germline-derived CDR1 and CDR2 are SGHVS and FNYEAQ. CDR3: CASSLDGSPSSYNSPLHF. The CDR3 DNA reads TGTGCCAGCAGCTTAGATGGCAGCCCAAGCTCCTATAATTCACCCCTCCACTTT.

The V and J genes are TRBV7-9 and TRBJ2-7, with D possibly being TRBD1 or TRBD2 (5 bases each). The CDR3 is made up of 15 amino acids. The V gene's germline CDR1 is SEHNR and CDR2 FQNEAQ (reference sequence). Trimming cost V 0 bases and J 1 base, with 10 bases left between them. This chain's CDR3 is CASSLARDGSYEQYF. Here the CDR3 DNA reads TGTGCCAGCAGCTTAGCAAGGGACGGTTCCTACGAGCAGTACTTC.

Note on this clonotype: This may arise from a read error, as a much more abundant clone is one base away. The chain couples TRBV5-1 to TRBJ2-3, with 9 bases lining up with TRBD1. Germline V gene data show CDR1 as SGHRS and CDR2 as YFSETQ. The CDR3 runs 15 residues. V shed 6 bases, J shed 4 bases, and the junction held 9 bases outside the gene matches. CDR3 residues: CASNTEDRGPDTQYF. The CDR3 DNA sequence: TGCGCCAGCAACACGGAGGACAGGGGTCCAGATACGCAGTATTTT.

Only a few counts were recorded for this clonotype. Written as DNA, the CDR3 is TGTGCCAGCAGCAAATGGGTACAGGGTCGAGAACGCGGGAGGGCCCCCCACGAGCAGTACTTC. The encoded protein is CASSKWVQGRERGRAPHEQYF. This chain connects TRBV21-1 to TRBJ2-7; the table assigns TRBD2, which was not confirmed against the DNA. TRBV21-1 is a pseudogene locus. This CDR3 has 21 amino acids.

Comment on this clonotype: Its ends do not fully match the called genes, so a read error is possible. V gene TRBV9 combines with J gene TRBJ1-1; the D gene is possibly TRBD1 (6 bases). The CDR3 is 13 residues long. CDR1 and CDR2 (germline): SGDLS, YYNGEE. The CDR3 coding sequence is TGTGCCAGCAGCGTGGGGGGGGCCACTAAAGCTTTCTTT. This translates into CASSVGGATKAFF. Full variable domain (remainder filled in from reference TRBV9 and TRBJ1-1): DSGVTQTPKHLITATGQRVTLRCSPRSGDLSVYWYQQSLDQGLQFLIQYYNGEERAKGNILERFSAQQFPDLHSELNLSSLELGDSALYFCASSVGGATKAFFGQGTRLTVV.

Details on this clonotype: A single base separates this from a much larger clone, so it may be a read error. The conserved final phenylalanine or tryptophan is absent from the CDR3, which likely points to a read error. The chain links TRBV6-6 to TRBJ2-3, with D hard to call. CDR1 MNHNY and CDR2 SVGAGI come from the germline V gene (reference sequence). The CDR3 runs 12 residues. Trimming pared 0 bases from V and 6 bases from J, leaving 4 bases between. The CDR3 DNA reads TGTGCCAGCAGTTACTCGAAGGATACGCAGTATTCT. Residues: CASSYSKDTQYS.

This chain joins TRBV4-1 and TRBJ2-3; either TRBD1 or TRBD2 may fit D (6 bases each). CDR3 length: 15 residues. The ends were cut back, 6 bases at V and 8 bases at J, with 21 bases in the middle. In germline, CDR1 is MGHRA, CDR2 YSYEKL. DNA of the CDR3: TGCGCCAGCAGTAGGGGGGAGCGTCGCGCCGCTACGCAGTATTTT. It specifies CASSRGERRAATQYF.

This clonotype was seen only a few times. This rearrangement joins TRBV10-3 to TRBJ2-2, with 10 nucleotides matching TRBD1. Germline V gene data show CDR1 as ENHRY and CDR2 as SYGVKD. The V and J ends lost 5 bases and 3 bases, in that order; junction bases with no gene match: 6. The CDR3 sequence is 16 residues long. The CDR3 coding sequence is TGTGCCATCAGTTACTCCGGGACAGGGGACACCGGGGAGCTGTTTTTT. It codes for CAISYSGTGDTGELFF.

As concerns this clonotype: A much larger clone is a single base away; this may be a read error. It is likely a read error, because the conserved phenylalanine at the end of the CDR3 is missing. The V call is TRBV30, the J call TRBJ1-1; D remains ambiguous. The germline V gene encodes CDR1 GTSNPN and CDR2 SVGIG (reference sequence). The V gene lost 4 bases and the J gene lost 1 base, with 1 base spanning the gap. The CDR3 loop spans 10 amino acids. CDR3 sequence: CAWKNTEAFL. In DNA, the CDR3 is TGTGCCTGGAAGAACACTGAAGCTTTCCTT.

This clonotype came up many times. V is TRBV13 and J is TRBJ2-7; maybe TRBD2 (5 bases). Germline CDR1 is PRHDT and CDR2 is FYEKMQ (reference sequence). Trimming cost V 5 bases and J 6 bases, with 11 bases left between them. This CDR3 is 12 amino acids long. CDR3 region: CASSPLGGEQYF. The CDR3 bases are TGTGCCAGCAGCCCGCTCGGAGGCGAGCAGTACTTC.

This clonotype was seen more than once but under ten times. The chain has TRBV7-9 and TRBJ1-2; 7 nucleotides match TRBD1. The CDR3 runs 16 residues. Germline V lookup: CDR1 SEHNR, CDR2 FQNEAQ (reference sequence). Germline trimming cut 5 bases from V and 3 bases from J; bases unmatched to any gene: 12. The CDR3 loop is CASSAPPEGAYYGYTF. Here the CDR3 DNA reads TGTGCCAGCAGCGCCCCCCCAGAGGGGGCTTACTATGGCTACACCTTC.